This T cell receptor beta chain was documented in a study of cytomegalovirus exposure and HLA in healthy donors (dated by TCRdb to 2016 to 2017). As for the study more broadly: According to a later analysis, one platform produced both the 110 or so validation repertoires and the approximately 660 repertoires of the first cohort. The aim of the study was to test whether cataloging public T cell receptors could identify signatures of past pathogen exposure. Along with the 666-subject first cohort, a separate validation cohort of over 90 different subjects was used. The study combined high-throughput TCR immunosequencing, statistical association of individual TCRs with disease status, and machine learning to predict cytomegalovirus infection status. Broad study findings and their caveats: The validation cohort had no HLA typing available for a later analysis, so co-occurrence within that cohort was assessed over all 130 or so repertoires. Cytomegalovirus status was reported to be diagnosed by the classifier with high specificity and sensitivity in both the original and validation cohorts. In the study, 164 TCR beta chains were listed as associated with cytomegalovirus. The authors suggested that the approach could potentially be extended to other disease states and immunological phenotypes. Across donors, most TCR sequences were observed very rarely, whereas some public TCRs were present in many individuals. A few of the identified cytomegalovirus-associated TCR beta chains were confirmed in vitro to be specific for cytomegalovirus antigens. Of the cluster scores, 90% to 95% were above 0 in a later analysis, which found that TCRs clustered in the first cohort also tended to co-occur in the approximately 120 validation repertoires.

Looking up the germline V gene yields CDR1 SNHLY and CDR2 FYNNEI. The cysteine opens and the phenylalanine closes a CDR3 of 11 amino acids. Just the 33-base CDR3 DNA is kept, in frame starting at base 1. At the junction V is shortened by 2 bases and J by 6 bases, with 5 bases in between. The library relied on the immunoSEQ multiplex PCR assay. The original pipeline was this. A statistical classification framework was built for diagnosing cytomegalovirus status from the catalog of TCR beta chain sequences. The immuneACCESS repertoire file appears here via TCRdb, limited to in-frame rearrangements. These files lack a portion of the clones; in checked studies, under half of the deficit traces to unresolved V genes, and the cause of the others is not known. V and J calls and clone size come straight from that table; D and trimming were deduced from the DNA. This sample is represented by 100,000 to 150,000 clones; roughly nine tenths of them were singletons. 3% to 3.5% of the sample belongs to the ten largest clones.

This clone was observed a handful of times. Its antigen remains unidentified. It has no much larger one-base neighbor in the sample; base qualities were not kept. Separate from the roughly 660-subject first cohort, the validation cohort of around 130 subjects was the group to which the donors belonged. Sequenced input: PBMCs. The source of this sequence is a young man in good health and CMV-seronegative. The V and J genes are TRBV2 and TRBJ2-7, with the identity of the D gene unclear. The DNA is TGTGCCAGCAGTGAATTCAGCGAGCAGTACTTC. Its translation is CASSEFSEQYF.